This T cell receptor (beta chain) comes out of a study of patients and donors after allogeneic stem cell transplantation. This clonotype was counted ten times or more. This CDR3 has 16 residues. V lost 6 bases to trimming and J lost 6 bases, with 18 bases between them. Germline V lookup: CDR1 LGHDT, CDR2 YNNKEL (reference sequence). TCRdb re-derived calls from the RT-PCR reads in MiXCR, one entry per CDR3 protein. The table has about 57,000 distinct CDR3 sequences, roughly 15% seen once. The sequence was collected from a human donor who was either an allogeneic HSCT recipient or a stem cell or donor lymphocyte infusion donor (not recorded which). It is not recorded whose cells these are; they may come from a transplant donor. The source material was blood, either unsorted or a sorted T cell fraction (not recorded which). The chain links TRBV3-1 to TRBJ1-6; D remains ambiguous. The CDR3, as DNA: TGTGCCAGCAGGAGGACGGCCACTGAAATTAATTCACCCCTCCACTTT. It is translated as CASRRTATEINSPLHF. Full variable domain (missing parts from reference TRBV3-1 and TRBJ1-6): DTAVSQTPKYLVTQMGNDKSIKCEQNLGHDTMYWYKQDSKKFLKIMFSYNNKELIINETVPNRFSPKSPDKAHLNLHINSLELGDSAVYFCASRRTATEINSPLHFGNGTRLTVT.